This T cell receptor beta chain was sequenced for a study of blood T cells in healthy people across ages. CDR3 length: 13 residues. Trimming left V 5 bases short and J 4 bases short, with 10 bases between. The germline CDR1 and CDR2 sequences are SGHNT and YYREEE (reference sequence). Each donor supplied 8 to 10 milliliters of peripheral blood. This clonotype was observed many times. Its antigen is as yet unknown. Points from the study as a whole: Higher diversity and more naive CD4+ cells were features of long-lived donors, compared to aged donors. Naive T cell percentage showed a strong correlation with the diversity of TCR beta.

Using a J-beta primer mix together with a sample-barcoded 5' primer, a second PCR was run for about 7 to 12 cycles. CDR3-containing paired-end reads numbered at least 2.5 million in each sample. TCRdb itself ran the 5' RACE reads through MiXCR, one entry per CDR3 protein. The sample has about 1.6 million distinct CDR3 sequences, about 32% seen once. The rearrangement links TRBV5-4 to TRBJ2-1; TRBD2 might be the D (5 bases). The sequence was obtained from a woman aged 25 to 39 in good health. The sample taken for sequencing was blood. The CDR3 is CASRSDSYNEQFF. DNA of the CDR3: TGTGCCAGCAGATCGGACTCGTACAATGAGCAGTTCTTC.